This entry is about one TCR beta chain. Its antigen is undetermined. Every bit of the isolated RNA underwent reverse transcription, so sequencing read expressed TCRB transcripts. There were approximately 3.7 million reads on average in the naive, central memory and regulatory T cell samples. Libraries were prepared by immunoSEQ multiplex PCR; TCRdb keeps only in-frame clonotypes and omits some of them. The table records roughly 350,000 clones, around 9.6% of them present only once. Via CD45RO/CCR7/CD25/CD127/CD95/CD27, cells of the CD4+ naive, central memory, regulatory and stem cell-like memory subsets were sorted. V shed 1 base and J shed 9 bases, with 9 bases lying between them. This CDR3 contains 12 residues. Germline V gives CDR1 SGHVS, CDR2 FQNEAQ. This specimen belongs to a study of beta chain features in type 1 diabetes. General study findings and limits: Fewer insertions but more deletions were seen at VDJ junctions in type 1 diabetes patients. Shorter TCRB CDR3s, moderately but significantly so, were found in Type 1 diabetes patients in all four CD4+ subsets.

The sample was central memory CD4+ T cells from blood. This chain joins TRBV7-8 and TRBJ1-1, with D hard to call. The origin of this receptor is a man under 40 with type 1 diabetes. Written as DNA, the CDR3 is TGTGCCAGCAGCTTAGATCCGACTAAAGCTTTCTTT. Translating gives CASSLDPTKAFF.